This paragraph reports one T cell receptor beta chain. It has no known antigen specificity. Base qualities are not at hand, and no much larger clone is one base apart. Whole blood was collected in K2EDTA tubes by collaborating institutions according to the institutions' own protocols. For TCRbeta analysis, collaborators shipped samples in one of three forms: frozen whole blood, isolated PBMCs, or DNA extracted from either of those sample types. The immunoSEQ Assay, a bias-controlled multiplex PCR, was used to amplify TCRbeta CDR3 regions from genomic DNA. Concerning the study's data processing: Nucleated cell counts per sample were estimated from amplification of reference gene primers within the assay. To quantify the absolute abundance of each unique TCRbeta CDR3 rearrangement, sequence reads were collapsed and filtered. Productive Simpson clonality was computed per sample as the square root of Simpson's diversity index over productive rearrangements. TCRdb's version of the immuneACCESS table is confined to in-frame rearrangements and falls short of the full clone set. An unresolved V gene accounts for under half of the shortfall where checked; the remainder is of unknown origin. From that table come the V and J calls and clone size; the DNA was used to work out D and trimming. This sample is represented by 85,000 or so clones; 86% of them were singletons. The ten largest clones capture less than 35% of the sample.

These data come from a study of blood T cell repertoires in COVID-19 (dated by TCRdb to about 2020). A note on the overall study: Samples covering the acute and convalescent phases of COVID-19 were provided by collaborators in the United States, Italy and Spain. The prospective study material was composed of cDNA or gDNA derived from T cells, B-cell-depleted T cells, or PBMCs. Deeply sampled blood TCRbeta repertoires from subjects exposed to, actively infected with, or recovered from COVID-19 were included in the dataset. A freely available public database, intended as a resource for researchers studying the immune response to SARS-CoV-2, is where the repertoires were released. The samples were drawn from the first 160 participants of the ongoing ImmuneRACE study and from 1,254 subjects provided by 6 global collaborators. Nearly every sample came with metadata listing a de-identified subject ID, COVID-19 status, age in years and sex. Where available, HLA class I and class II types were taken from metadata supplied by the sample provider and were not determined by assay-based typing.

Via the germline V gene, CDR1 is SQVTM and CDR2 ANQGSEA. Reading from cysteine to phenylalanine, the CDR3 counts 13 amino acids. Of all the DNA, just the CDR3 is kept, 39 bases in frame from base 1. V loses 4 bases, J loses 8 bases, and the germline ends lie 15 bases apart. What the work shows at the level of the full study, not this receptor alone: The amount of clinical and demographic metadata varied by source and participant and was provided uncurated.

This clonotype was sampled from a man in his fifties or sixties with active or convalescent COVID-19. Sequenced input: peripheral blood. The chain is assembled from TRBV29-1 and TRBJ1-5; the D gene lacks a confident call. The sequenced DNA: TGCAGCGTTGGCGGGGATCCTTGGGAGCCCCAGCATTTT. Its product reads: CSVGGDPWEPQHF.